This TCR beta chain was obtained from a study of T cell clonality in common variable immunodeficiency (dated by TCRdb to between 2014 and 2017). Overall results and qualifications from the work: TCRbeta clonality was higher in CVID subjects than in healthy controls (t-test p = 0.018), and the increase was most characteristic of about a third of subjects. The authors noted that sequencing repertoires of T cell subpopulations would be needed to clarify what caused the increased clonality in CVID. Fewer TCRbeta clones were shared among CVID subjects than among healthy controls (p < 0.0001). Differences among patients in the CVID cohort limited the correlations between repertoire features and clinical complications. Although equal DNA input was used, an average of about 83,000 unique sequences per sample was obtained for controls, compared with some 30,000 for CVID samples. CVID TCRbeta sequences reportedly showed fewer deletions and N-nucleotide insertions and lacked highly modified clones with 13 or more V deletions.

CVID was diagnosed by standard criteria: serum IgG, IgA and/or IgM reduced below normal range, plus specific antibody deficiency. There were around 46 subjects in the CVID group (roughly 15 female and roughly 29 male), ranging in age from roughly 9 to 70 years, with a mean age of 40. Most CVID patients and most healthy controls were of Caucasian heritage. All CVID subjects had received replacement immunoglobulin therapy for at least one year at the time of study participation. At blood collection, none of the CVID subjects was ill or on immunomodulatory or immunosuppressive medication. Heparinized peripheral whole blood samples of roughly 5 to 8.5 ml were obtained from each donor. Genomic DNA from adults with common variable immune deficiency (CVID) and from healthy adult controls was used for sequencing of TCRbeta CDR3 repertoires. Diluted blood was density-centrifuged over Hypaque 1077 or Ficoll-Paque to isolate peripheral blood mononuclear cells. Genomic DNA was extracted from unsorted mononuclear cells by Qiagen column purification or by a centrifugation-based method.

In the germline V gene, CDR1 corresponds to SQVTM and CDR2 to ANQGSEA. Measured from the cysteine to the phenylalanine, the CDR3 is 17 residues long. The DNA has 42 bases, all within the CDR3, and is read from base 1. The germline V and J ends show losses of 4 bases and 0 bases respectively, and no gene match explains 9 bases of the junction. This clone was seen ten or more times. Its recognized antigen is unknown. The sequenced fragment ends 3 residues before the CDR3 boundary, so the rest is inferred from the germline J gene. For sequencing, equivalent amounts of genomic DNA were input from CVID and control samples. For every sample, a 60 bp segment covering the rearranged TCRbeta CDR3 region was amplified and then sequenced. TCRbeta amplification used the immunoSEQ assay, a bias-corrected multiplex PCR with high-throughput sequencing. Regarding the original processing steps: Each unique nucleotide sequence was treated as a clone and annotated with V, D and J genes, copy number and frequency. Sequences were labeled productive if in frame, and non-productive if out of frame or containing stop codons. Clonality was calculated from Shannon's entropy as previously described. The predicted amino acid sequences of productive clones were used to derive mean CDR3 Kyte-Doolittle hydropathy. Hierarchical clustering of scaled V gene usage was performed with the R hclust function using Manhattan distance and complete linkage. Clone sharing by CDR3 amino acid sequence was assessed by resampling 12 repertoires per group over 100 rounds. The repertoires were searched for 70 published EBV-specific TCRbeta sequences and a few hundred published CMV-specific TCRbeta sequences. A couple of CVID samples that yielded fewer than 10,000 sequences were excluded from the analysis, so fewer than 45 CVID repertoires were retained. TCRdb mirrors the immuneACCESS table, restricted to in-frame sequences. Some clones are absent from its copies; in checked studies, under half trace to an unresolved V gene, and the reason for the others is unknown. That table gives V, J and clone size, and the DNA gave D and trimming. This sample holds 25,000 to 35,000 clones in total, without any singletons. The leading ten clones occupy less than 30% of the sample.

The sequence is built from TRBV29-1 and TRBJ2-1; TRBD2 fits 10 bases in the junction. The source is a human donor with common variable immunodeficiency. The sequencing input was peripheral blood mononuclear cells. The CDR3 DNA, read in part, is TGCAGCGTTGGTGGGACTAGCGATCTGGGCTCCTACAATGAG. Translated, this gives CSVGGTSDLGSYNE. The entire CDR3 protein reads CSVGGTSDLGSYNEQFF.